The 32 T cell receptor beta chains below were found in one sample sequenced in a study of T cells in Graves' hyperthyroidism and ophthalmopathy. Amplification of TCR beta CDR3 regions was performed using RNA transcripts as template. HTBI primers were employed in a first-round RT-PCR of the TCR CDR3. One entry per CDR3 protein, called by TCRdb with MiXCR from the multiplex PCR reads. This repertoire shows a few hundred thousand distinct CDR3 sequences, 20% to 30% found once; its top ten account for around 79%. Sequenced material: blood. The receptors derive from a man aged 50-59 years with Graves' hyperthyroidism.

The rearrangement uses TRBV12-3 or TRBV12-4 and TRBJ1-5; TRBD1 matches 7 bases. This CDR3 is built from 12 residues. The J segment lost 7 bases and the V segment lost 4 bases, leaving 1 base of the junction unmatched. CDR3 in amino acids: CASSYRGQPQHF. The CDR3 DNA follows: TGTGCCAGCAGTTACAGGGGACAGCCCCAGCATTTT.

The V gene is TRBV19, the J gene TRBJ2-2; D ambiguous. CDR1 LNHDA and CDR2 SQIVND come from the germline V gene (reference sequence). The CDR3 extends over 14 amino acids. V lost 4 bases and J lost 0, with 6 bases in between. CDR3 loop: CASSRQPNTGELFF. The CDR3 nucleotides read TGTGCCAGTAGTAGGCAGCCGAACACCGGGGAGCTGTTTTTT.

The J gene is TRBJ2-1, the V gene TRBV11-3, with 10 bases identical to TRBD1. The CDR3 consists of 15 residues. CDR1 is SGHNT and CDR2 is YENEEA in the germline V gene. V gave up 5 bases and J gave up 5 bases; unmatched junction bases: 6. CDR3 sequence reads: CASSPGQGEDNEQFF. DNA of the CDR3: TGTGCCAGCAGCCCCGGACAGGGGGAGGACAATGAGCAGTTCTTC.

This clonotype was counted between two and nine times. J is TRBJ2-2 and V is TRBV9; 8 bases fit TRBD1. Trimming at V came to 3 bases and at J to 5 bases, leaving 0 bases not matched to a gene. Germline-derived CDR1 and CDR2 are SGDLS and YYNGEE. This CDR3 comprises 13 residues. In nucleotides, the CDR3 is TGTGCCAGCAGCGGACAGGGGACCGGGGAGCTGTTTTTT. Translated, it gives CASSGQGTGELFF.

This clonotype was observed at least ten times. V gene TRBV5-1 combines with J gene TRBJ1-4, with 9 bases fitting TRBD1. Unmatched junction bases numbered 2, after V lost 4 bases and J lost 4 bases. The CDR3 has 14 amino acids. Germline CDR1 is SGHRS and CDR2 is YFSETQ. Here the CDR3 DNA reads TGCGCCAGCAGCCCGGGACAGGGTAATGAAAAACTGTTTTTT. Amino acids: CASSPGQGNEKLFF.

This clonotype was observed a handful of times. The chain carries TRBV20-1 and TRBJ2-1; D possibly corresponds to TRBD2 (6 bases). V was pared by 4 bases and J by 9 bases, with 7 bases between. Germline V gives CDR1 DFQATT, CDR2 SNEGSKA (reference sequence). The CDR3 loop spans 10 amino acids. CDR3 residues: CSAKEGEQFF. CDR3 nucleotides: TGCAGTGCTAAGGAGGGTGAGCAGTTCTTC.

This clonotype was observed a handful of times. This chain connects TRBV29-1 to TRBJ1-2; TRBD1 is a possible D gene (5 bases). With 5 bases removed from V and 0 bases from J, the gap between germline ends came to 13 bases. CDR3 size: 14 residues. Germline CDR1 is SQVTM and CDR2 is ANQGSEA. The CDR3 sequence: CSVRGTVANYGYTF. CDR3 bases: TGCAGCGTTCGGGGGACGGTAGCTAACTATGGCTACACCTTC. The whole variable domain, filled in from reference TRBV29-1 and TRBJ1-2, reads SAVISQKPSRDICQRGTSLTIQCQVDSQVTMMFWYRQQPGQSLTLIATANQGSEATYESGFVIDKFPISRPNLTFSTLTVSNMSPEDSSIYLCSVRGTVANYGYTFGSGTRLTVV.

The chain recombines TRBV18 with TRBJ1-4, with 7 bases lining up with TRBD1. From germline, CDR1 is KGHSH and CDR2 LQKENI. CDR3 length equals 13 residues. V was pared by 8 bases and J by 4 bases, with 4 bases of the junction left unmatched. The CDR3 nucleotides are TGTGCCAGCAAACAGGGGAATAATGAAAAACTGTTTTTT. It specifies CASKQGNNEKLFF.

The rearrangement joins TRBV20-1 to TRBJ2-1; D ambiguous. Per the germline V gene, CDR1 is DFQATT and CDR2 is SNEGSKA (reference sequence). V lost 0 bases and J 5 bases, leaving 8 bases between the germline ends. The CDR3 is 13 residues long. Written as DNA, the CDR3 is TGCAGTGCTAGAGACTCCCTCGACAATGAGCAGTTCTTC. Its translation is CSARDSLDNEQFF.

This clonotype was recorded at least ten times. This chain joins TRBV30 and TRBJ1-1; D possibly corresponds to TRBD1 (5 bases). The CDR3 runs to 11 residues. Germline CDR1 reads GTSNPN; CDR2 reads SVGIG (reference sequence). V was pared by 4 bases and J by 5 bases, with 8 bases between. CDR3 bases: TGTGCCTGGACAGGGAAGACTGAAGCTTTCTTT. Residues: CAWTGKTEAFF.

Only a few counts were recorded for this clonotype. The chain carries TRBV5-1 and TRBJ2-1, with 10 bases fitting TRBD2. The CDR3 extends over 16 amino acids. Losses at the gene ends were 2 bases for V and 8 bases for J; bases not matched to a gene: 10. The germline gives CDR1 SGHRS, CDR2 YFSETQ. CDR3 in amino acids: CASSFSSGGVGDEQFF. In DNA form, the CDR3 reads TGCGCCAGCAGCTTCAGCAGCGGGGGGGTGGGCGATGAGCAGTTCTTC. Drawing the rest from reference TRBV5-1 and TRBJ2-1, the complete variable domain is KAGVTQTPRYLIKTRGQQVTLSCSPISGHRSVSWYQQTPGQGLQFLFEYFSETQRNKGNFPGRFSGRQFSNSRSEMNVSTLELGDSALYLCASSFSSGGVGDEQFFGPGTRLTVL.

V gene TRBV6-1 combines with J gene TRBJ2-3; D is possibly TRBD1 (5 bases). The V end was cut by 5 bases, the J end by 0 bases, with 12 bases between. The CDR3 runs 15 residues. Germline V CDR1 and CDR2: MNHNS, SASEGT. In DNA form, the CDR3 reads TGTGCCAGCAGTTCCTGGACAACTAGCACAGATACGCAGTATTTT. Translated, it gives CASSSWTTSTDTQYF.

This clonotype appeared a few times. This chain connects TRBV5-1 to TRBJ2-3; 16 nucleotides align to TRBD2. V was pared by 2 bases and J by 3 bases, with 6 bases of the junction left unmatched. CDR3 length: 18 residues. Germline V gene sequence: CDR1 SGHRS, CDR2 YFSETQ. CDR3 loop: CASSLYGTSGRATDTQYF. The CDR3 DNA is TGCGCCAGCAGCTTATACGGGACTAGCGGGAGGGCAACAGATACGCAGTATTTT.

The rearrangement uses TRBV25-1 and TRBJ2-5; a possible D gene is TRBD2 (6 bases). This CDR3 has 14 amino acids. V lost 1 base and J 4 bases, leaving 10 bases between the germline ends. Per the germline V gene, CDR1 is MGHDK and CDR2 is SYGVNS. CDR3 nucleotide sequence: TGTGCCAGCAGTGAATCGGCTAGCGCAGAGACCCAGTACTTC. Translated: CASSESASAETQYF.

The V gene is TRBV3-1, the J gene TRBJ1-5, with 9 bases fitting TRBD1. The ends lost 2 bases at V and 7 bases at J; junction bases unmatched: 3. The CDR3 spans 14 residues. The germline gives CDR1 LGHDT, CDR2 YNNKEL (reference sequence). CDR3 region: CASSQTGGRQPQHF. The DNA of the CDR3 is TGTGCCAGCAGCCAAACAGGGGGCAGGCAGCCCCAGCATTTT.

In this sample, this clonotype turned up many times. V usage is TRBV10-3 and J usage is TRBJ2-7, with 13 bases fitting TRBD2. The CDR3 consists of 19 residues. Per germline, CDR1 ENHRY and CDR2 SYGVKD. Trimming removed 4 bases from V and 2 bases from J; junction bases left unmatched: 14. The CDR3 is CAISGFRTSGSRAAYEQYF. The DNA of the CDR3 is TGTGCCATCAGTGGTTTCAGGACTAGCGGGAGTCGGGCCGCCTACGAGCAGTACTTC.

The gene calls are TRBV10-1 and TRBJ1-1, with D hard to call. The CDR3 is made up of 15 amino acids. V lost 4 bases to trimming and J lost 5 bases, with 17 bases between them. Germline V CDR1 and CDR2: WNHNN, SYGVQD (reference sequence). The CDR3, as DNA: TGCGCCAGCAGTGCTAGCAGGCCGGTAAGGACTGAAGCTTTCTTT. Amino acid sequence: CASSASRPVRTEAFF.

This clonotype was seen repeatedly, ten times or more. This chain links TRBV27 with TRBJ1-1; no clear D gene. V lost 6 bases and J 4 bases, leaving 18 bases between the germline ends. The CDR3 is 15 amino acids. Germline V gives CDR1 MNHEY, CDR2 SMNVEV (reference sequence). The CDR3 protein is CASSKTDSRSTEAFF. For the CDR3, the DNA is TGTGCCAGCAGCAAGACCGACTCTCGTAGCACTGAAGCTTTCTTT.

This clonotype turned up a few times. The V and J genes are TRBV20-1 and TRBJ2-7, with D uncertain. The germline V gene encodes CDR1 DFQATT and CDR2 SNEGSKA (reference sequence). V was clipped by 3 bases and J by 5 bases, with 17 bases between them. The CDR3 length is 14 residues. Here the CDR3 reads CSARFFGGTNEQYF. The CDR3 DNA sequence: TGCAGTGCTAGGTTCTTCGGTGGAACGAACGAGCAGTACTTC.

This clonotype was detected only once. The CDR3 coding sequence is TGTGCCAGCAGCTGGTCGCGGGGGACCGATACGCAGTATTTT. Its translation is CASSWSRGTDTQYF. This rearrangement joins TRBV11-3 to TRBJ2-3, with 7 positions matching TRBD2. This CDR3 has 14 residues. V shed 4 bases, J shed 6 bases, and the junction held 7 bases outside the gene matches. Germline V gene lookup returns CDR1 SGHNT and CDR2 YENEEA.

The chain recombines TRBV2 with TRBJ2-7; TRBD2 matches 9 bases. Trimming took 5 bases from V and 0 from J; bases not matched to a gene: 8. CDR1 SNHLY and CDR2 FYNNEI come from the germline V gene. The CDR3 has 16 amino acids. The CDR3 loop is CASSSGTSRFSYEQYF. Written as DNA, the CDR3 is TGTGCCAGCAGTTCCGGGACTAGCAGATTCTCCTACGAGCAGTACTTC.

The chain recombines TRBV30 with TRBJ2-5, with D hard to call. V lost 4 bases to trimming and J lost 3 bases, with 15 bases between them. The length of the CDR3 is 14 residues. Germline CDR1 reads GTSNPN; CDR2 reads SVGIG (reference sequence). CDR3 sequence: CAWMGGRSKETQYF. In DNA form, the CDR3 reads TGTGCCTGGATGGGTGGCAGATCCAAAGAGACCCAGTACTTC.

Only a few counts were recorded for this clonotype. This chain's CDR3 is CASSPPPSGPSTDTQYF. The CDR3 nucleotides read TGTGCCAGCTCACCACCGCCTAGCGGGCCTAGCACAGATACGCAGTATTTT. The chain is built from TRBV18 and TRBJ2-3; TRBD2 matches 8 bases. After removal of 0 bases from V and 0 bases from J, the junction contained 5 bases not matched to a gene. The CDR3 is 17 amino acids. Germline V gene data show CDR1 as KGHSH and CDR2 as LQKENI.

The J gene is TRBJ1-5, the V gene TRBV4-1; 7 nucleotides agree with TRBD1. The J segment lost 1 base and the V segment lost 0 bases, leaving 6 bases of the junction unmatched. In germline, CDR1 is MGHRA, CDR2 YSYEKL. The CDR3 length is 17 residues. The CDR3 spells CASSQEAGTVSNQPQHF. The CDR3, as DNA: TGCGCCAGCAGCCAAGAAGCAGGGACAGTAAGCAATCAGCCCCAGCATTTT.

This clonotype was observed many times. A junction boundary mismatches the germline segment, possibly from a read error. The rearrangement links TRBV28 to TRBJ2-2, with no clear D. Germline CDR1 is MDHEN and CDR2 is SYDVKM. This CDR3 comprises 13 residues. CDR3 coding DNA: TGTGCCAGCAGTTTCCAGAACTCCGGGGAGCTGTTTTTT. Protein product: CASSFQNSGELFF.

This clonotype was detected only a few times. This sequence joins TRBV29-1 and TRBJ1-2, with 12 bases identical to TRBD1. This CDR3 region has 16 residues. Germline trimming cut 3 bases from V and 7 bases from J; bases unmatched to any gene: 12. Germline lookup yields CDR1 SQVTM and CDR2 ANQGSEA. The DNA of the CDR3 is TGCAGCGTTGACATCTCCGGGACAGGGGGCTTGGGTGGCTACACCTTC. Translated, it gives CSVDISGTGGLGGYTF.

The chain uses TRBV5-6 and TRBJ2-5, with D unresolved. The CDR3 spans 11 residues. CDR1 SGHDT and CDR2 YYEEEE come from the germline V gene. V was pared by 5 bases and J by 3 bases, with 5 bases between. CDR3 DNA: TGTGCCAGCAGATCCGAAGAGACCCAGTACTTC. Protein sequence: CASRSEETQYF.

The chain recombines TRBV20-1 with TRBJ2-7, with TRBD2 matching 11 bases. The CDR3 has 16 residues. Germline V gene sequence: CDR1 DFQATT, CDR2 SNEGSKA (reference sequence). The trim removed 5 bases at V and 7 bases at J, leaving 16 bases unmatched. The CDR3 reads CSARGLAGGDRGEQYF. CDR3 in DNA: TGCAGTGCTCGGGGGCTAGCGGGAGGAGATCGGGGGGAGCAGTACTTC.

V and J are TRBV6-2 or TRBV6-3 and TRBJ1-3; D remains unclear. The V gene's germline CDR1 is MNHEY and CDR2 SVGEGT. Trimming took 8 bases from V and 9 from J, leaving 17 bases between them. The CDR3 loop spans 13 amino acids. The CDR3 sequence: CASWRGISGTIYF. CDR3 DNA sequence: TGTGCCAGCTGGCGTGGGATTTCGGGCACCATATATTTT.

The chain recombines TRBV14 with TRBJ2-3; possible D gene TRBD2, 6 bases. The germline V gene encodes CDR1 SGHDN and CDR2 FVKESK. Deletions cut 5 bases from V and 11 bases from J, with 23 bases between. The CDR3 has 15 residues. In nucleotides, the CDR3 is TGTGCCAGCAGCTCTGCTATAACGAGACTAGTTTGGCAGTATTTT. Protein product: CASSSAITRLVWQYF.

This clonotype occurred many times. The chain is built from TRBV5-1 and TRBJ2-1; 7 nucleotides align to TRBD1. Losses at the gene ends were 3 bases for V and 6 bases for J; bases not matched to a gene: 6. This CDR3 is 14 amino acids long. Germline CDR1 reads SGHRS; CDR2 reads YFSETQ. The CDR3 reads CASSSAGGFNEQFF. The CDR3 DNA sequence: TGCGCCAGCAGCTCCGCAGGGGGATTCAATGAGCAGTTCTTC.

This clonotype was detected a few times. This chain uses TRBV9 with TRBJ2-5, with 8 bases matching TRBD2. The V and J ends lost 2 bases and 5 bases, in that order; junction bases with no gene match: 8. The germline V gene has CDR1 SGDLS and CDR2 YYNGEE. CDR3 length equals 15 residues. CDR3 nucleotides: TGTGCCAGCAGCGTGGCGGGAGGCATCCGGGAGACCCAGTACTTC. It specifies CASSVAGGIRETQYF. Filled out from reference TRBV9 and TRBJ2-5, the complete variable domain reads DSGVTQTPKHLITATGQRVTLRCSPRSGDLSVYWYQQSLDQGLQFLIQYYNGEERAKGNILERFSAQQFPDLHSELNLSSLELGDSALYFCASSVAGGIRETQYFGPGTRLLVL.